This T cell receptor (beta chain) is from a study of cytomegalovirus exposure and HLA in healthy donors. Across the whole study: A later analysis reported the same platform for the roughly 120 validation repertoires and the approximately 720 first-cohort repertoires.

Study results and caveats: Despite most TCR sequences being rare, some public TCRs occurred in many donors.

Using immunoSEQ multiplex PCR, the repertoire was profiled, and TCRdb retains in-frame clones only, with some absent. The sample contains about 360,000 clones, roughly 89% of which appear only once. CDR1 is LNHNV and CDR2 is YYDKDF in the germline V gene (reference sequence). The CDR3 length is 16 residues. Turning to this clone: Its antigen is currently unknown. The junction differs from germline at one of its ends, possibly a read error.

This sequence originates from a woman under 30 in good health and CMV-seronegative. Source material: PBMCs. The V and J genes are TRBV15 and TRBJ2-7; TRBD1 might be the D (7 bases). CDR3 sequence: CATSLGPGQGGYGQYF. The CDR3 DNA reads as TGTGCCACCAGCCTCGGCCCGGGGCAGGGGGGTTACGGGCAGTACTTC.